This T cell receptor (beta chain) stems from a study of blood T cell repertoires in COVID-19. This clone was found a few times. The CDR3 has 13 amino acids. The germline V gene has CDR1 KGHDR and CDR2 SFDVKD. Trimming stripped 9 bases from V and 6 bases from J, with 15 bases between. Profiled with immunoSEQ multiplex PCR; TCRdb holds only in-frame clones, not every one. The sample has 70,000 to 100,000 clones; around 90% are singletons. The sequence came from an elderly woman with active COVID-19. The sequenced material came from peripheral blood. This chain uses TRBV24-1 with TRBJ2-3; D is perhaps TRBD2 (6 bases). In DNA, the CDR3 is TGTGCCACCTCGACTAGTCTTACGGATACGCAGTATTTT. Amino acid sequence: CATSTSLTDTQYF.